Following are 30 T cell receptor beta chains from one sample sequenced in a study of post-analysis software for immune sequencing data. General study points: Patients carried five TRBV segments more frequently than controls did, and TRBV5-6, TRBV5-1 and TRBV20-1 were among them.

These receptors' targets are unknown. TCR beta cDNA libraries had unique molecular identifiers. A single record per CDR3 protein comes from TCRdb applying MiXCR to the PCR reads. Of around 190,000 distinct CDR3 sequences in the sample, over 25% are singletons; the top ten hold approximately 3%. The sequenced sample was blood. The source is a girl aged 2-17 years with multiple sclerosis.

Comment on this clonotype: The junction does not match germline at one end; this may be a read error. The V and J genes are TRBV7-2 and TRBJ1-3; D call uncertain. The CDR3 has 13 residues. The germline V gene has CDR1 SGHTA and CDR2 FQGNSA. The CDR3 DNA sequence: TGTGCCAACAGCTTAGAGGCCCGGCGACCCATATATTTT. This translates into CANSLEARRPIYF.

This clonotype was counted at least ten times. The rearrangement links TRBV15 to TRBJ2-5, with TRBD2 as a possible D gene (5 bases). V lost 1 base, J lost 3 bases, and 9 bases lay in between. Germline values: CDR1 LNHNV, CDR2 YYDKDF (reference sequence). The CDR3 consists of 14 residues. The CDR3 nucleotides are TGTGCCACCAGCAGAGTCGGAGCGGAAGAGACCCAGTACTTC. Translating it yields CATSRVGAEETQYF.

This clonotype was found many times. V usage is TRBV7-8 and J usage is TRBJ2-1; no definite D call. The CDR3 has 12 residues. The V end lost 1 base, the J end lost 5 bases, and 3 bases lay between the germline ends. Germline V gene sequence: CDR1 SGHVS, CDR2 FQNEAQ. The CDR3 protein is CASSLENNEQFF. Written as DNA, the CDR3 is TGTGCCAGCAGCTTAGAGAACAATGAGCAGTTCTTC.

This clonotype was counted at least ten times. The chain couples TRBV20-1 to TRBJ2-7; TRBD1 matches at 7 bases. The V segment lost 8 bases and the J segment 3 bases; nucleotides outside the gene matches: 10. CDR1 DFQATT and CDR2 SNEGSKA come from the germline V gene (reference sequence). This CDR3 is built from 13 residues. This CDR3 is CSIRPGQNYEQYF. DNA of the CDR3: TGCAGTATTCGGCCGGGACAGAACTACGAGCAGTACTTC.

This rearrangement joins TRBV5-1 to TRBJ2-1; TRBD2 aligns across 10 bases. Trimming took 0 bases from V and 15 from J; bases not matched to a gene: 6. CDR1 is SGHRS and CDR2 is YFSETQ in the germline V gene. The CDR3 has 13 residues. The CDR3, as DNA: TGCGCCAGCAGCTTGGAGGTAGCGGGAGGTCTGTTCTTC. It encodes CASSLEVAGGLFF.

This clonotype appeared many times. The chain joins TRBV30 to TRBJ2-7; 11 nucleotides line up with TRBD1. Losses at the gene ends were 2 bases for V and 9 bases for J; bases not matched to a gene: 12. Germline CDR1 is GTSNPN and CDR2 is SVGIG (reference sequence). This CDR3 is 15 amino acids long. CDR3 DNA: TGTGCCTGGAGTTCCGGACAGGGGGCTTTGGAGGGGCAGTACTTC. It encodes CAWSSGQGALEGQYF. Supplemented by reference TRBV30 and TRBJ2-7, the full variable domain reads SQTIHQWPATLVQPVGSPLSLECTVEGTSNPNLYWYRQAAGRGLQLLFYSVGIGQISSEVPQNLSASRPQDRQFILSSKKLLLSDSGFYLCAWSSGQGALEGQYFGPGTRLTVT.

This clonotype was seen many times. This rearrangement joins TRBV13 to TRBJ2-3; 8 bases fit TRBD2. The germline gives CDR1 PRHDT, CDR2 FYEKMQ (reference sequence). Trimming took 5 bases from V and 6 from J; bases not matched to a gene: 7. There are 14 residues in the CDR3. The CDR3 nucleotides read TGTGCCAGCAGCCTGGGACTAGATCGGGATACGCAGTATTTT. Encoded protein: CASSLGLDRDTQYF.

This clonotype was observed a single time. With a much larger clone just one base away, this may be a read error. The rearrangement uses TRBV3-1 and TRBJ2-7; D ambiguous. This CDR3 comprises 14 residues. The germline V gene encodes CDR1 LGHDT and CDR2 YNNKEL (reference sequence). CDR3 nucleotide sequence: TGTGCCAGCAGCCATATTGACACTTCCTACGGGCAGTACTTC. As protein: CASSHIDTSYGQYF.

This clonotype has a count of ten or more. This rearrangement joins TRBV4-1 to TRBJ2-3; D possibly corresponds to TRBD2 (6 bases). V dropped 4 bases and J dropped 4 bases, with 15 bases sitting between them. The germline V gene encodes CDR1 MGHRA and CDR2 YSYEKL. CDR3 length: 15 residues. DNA for the CDR3: TGCGCCAGCAGCCTACAGGACCGGGACTCAGATACGCAGTATTTT. Amino acids: CASSLQDRDSDTQYF.

This clonotype occurred many times. For the CDR3, the DNA is TGTGCCAGCAGCTTGGAATGGGAGACCCAGTACTTC. It specifies CASSLEWETQYF. This chain uses TRBV5-6 with TRBJ2-5; no clear D. Germline loops: CDR1 SGHDT, CDR2 YYEEEE. Trimming left V 0 bases short and J 5 bases short, with 5 bases between. The CDR3 consists of 12 residues.

This clonotype has a handful of counts. A much larger clone differs by one base, so this may be a read error. This rearrangement joins TRBV4-1 to TRBJ2-7, with 7 positions matching TRBD1. CDR1 is MGHRA, CDR2 YSYEKL, per germline. The ends lost 1 base at V and 3 bases at J; junction bases unmatched: 6. CDR3 length: 15 residues. In DNA form, the CDR3 reads TGCGCCAGCAGCCAAGCTTTGACAGGGATCTACGAGCAGTACTTC. Protein sequence: CASSQALTGIYEQYF.

The V gene is TRBV20-1, the J gene TRBJ1-2, with a possible D match to TRBD1 (6 bases). V lost 5 bases and J 4 bases, leaving 14 bases between the germline ends. Germline lookup yields CDR1 DFQATT and CDR2 SNEGSKA (reference sequence). CDR3 length: 13 residues. The DNA of the CDR3 is TGCAGTGCTCTGGACAGCGAAAGCTATGGCTACACCTTC. This sequence encodes CSALDSESYGYTF.

This clonotype was counted at least ten times. The chain uses TRBV20-1 and TRBJ2-1; D may be TRBD2 (6 bases). Germline CDR1 and CDR2: DFQATT and SNEGSKA (reference sequence). Trimming removed 6 bases from V and 15 bases from J, with 18 bases in between. The CDR3 covers 11 residues. CDR3: CSASQPGEVFF. As DNA, the CDR3 is TGCAGTGCCTCTCAACCGGGGGAGGTGTTCTTC.

Details on this clonotype: With a much larger clone just one base away, this may be a read error. The chain joins TRBV4-1 to TRBJ2-5, with D perhaps being TRBD1 or TRBD2 (6 bases each). CDR1 and CDR2 (germline): MGHRA, YSYEKL. CDR3 length: 15 residues. CDR3 nucleotide sequence: TGCGCCAGCAGCCGCTATGGGGGGCTCGGGGAGACCCACTACTTC. Its translation is CASSRYGGLGETHYF.

This rearrangement joins TRBV5-1 to TRBJ1-1; no clear D. The CDR3 runs to 12 residues. V lost 9 bases, J lost 1 base, and 10 bases lay in between. The germline CDR1 and CDR2 sequences are SGHRS and YFSETQ. The CDR3 loop reads CATREGNTEAFF. The CDR3 DNA sequence: TGCGCCACCCGGGAAGGGAACACTGAAGCTTTCTTT.

This clonotype was counted ten times or more. The chain joins TRBV20-1 to TRBJ2-3, with a tentative D call TRBD1 (7 bases). Between the trimmed V and J ends, which lost 5 bases and 14 bases, there was a span of 20 bases. Per the germline V gene, CDR1 is DFQATT and CDR2 is SNEGSKA (reference sequence). This CDR3 contains 12 residues. As DNA, the CDR3 is TGCAGTGCTGGGGAGGTGGGACAGTTTCTGTATTTT. This sequence encodes CSAGEVGQFLYF.

With respect to this clonotype: One base away lies a much larger clone, so this may be a sequencing read error. The chain joins TRBV5-4 to TRBJ2-7, with a weak D call TRBD1 (6 bases). The V and J ends lost 3 bases and 10 bases respectively, with 17 bases between them. Looked up from germline, CDR1 is SGHNT and CDR2 is YYREEE (reference sequence). The CDR3 spans 13 residues. CDR3 residues: CASSSRGQEAQYF. The DNA of the CDR3 is TGTGCCAGCAGCTCGAGGGGACAAGAGGCCCAGTACTTC. Filled out from reference TRBV5-4 and TRBJ2-7, the complete variable domain reads ETGVTQSPTHLIKTRGQQVTLRCSSQSGHNTVSWYQQALGQGPQFIFQYYREEENGRGNFPPRFSGLQFPNYSSELNVNALELDDSALYLCASSSRGQEAQYFGPGTRLTVT.

The V call is TRBV5-1, the J call TRBJ2-1; D perhaps matches TRBD1 (6 bases). The CDR3 has 13 residues. V was cut by 3 bases and J by 6 bases, with 10 bases left in between. From germline, CDR1 is SGHRS and CDR2 YFSETQ. CDR3 sequence reads: CASSSTGFNEQFF. In DNA, the CDR3 is TGCGCCAGCAGCTCCACAGGGTTCAATGAGCAGTTCTTC.

The chain carries TRBV10-3 and TRBJ1-2; the D is unclear. Trimming removed 0 bases at V and 2 bases at J, with 7 bases between. The germline V gene encodes CDR1 ENHRY and CDR2 SYGVKD. The CDR3 has 14 residues. The CDR3 is CAISESGMNYGYTF. The CDR3 DNA reads as TGTGCCATCAGTGAGTCGGGGATGAACTATGGCTACACCTTC.

This clonotype showed up just a few times. This chain connects TRBV25-1 to TRBJ2-6; 8 bases agree with TRBD2. The CDR3 consists of 14 residues. The V gene's germline CDR1 is MGHDK and CDR2 SYGVNS. The V gene end was trimmed by 7 bases and the J gene end by 3 bases; junction bases not matched to a gene: 2. In nucleotides, the CDR3 is TGTGCCAGCAACGGGAGGGTTGGGGCCAACGTCCTGACTTTC. Its translation: CASNGRVGANVLTF.

With respect to this clonotype: A single base separates this from a much larger clone, so it may be a read error. V is TRBV29-1 and J is TRBJ2-7; D may be TRBD1 (6 bases). CDR1 and CDR2 from the germline V gene are SQVTM and ANQGSEA. The CDR3 is made up of 12 amino acids. V lost 3 bases, J lost 10 bases, and 16 bases lay in between. The CDR3 nucleotides are TGCAGCGTTGACAGGGGTCAAGAGGCCCAGTACTTC. Its protein is CSVDRGQEAQYF.

A remark on this clonotype: A read error may explain this, as a much larger clone is one base away. V gene TRBV29-1 combines with J gene TRBJ1-2, with D unresolved. Germline V gene data show CDR1 as SQVTM and CDR2 as ANQGSEA. The CDR3 is 12 amino acids. The CDR3 loop is CSAGLGNCGYTF. The CDR3 DNA sequence: TGCAGCGCCGGATTGGGGAACTGTGGCTACACCTTC.

This clonotype occurred a few times. This rearrangement joins TRBV5-1 to TRBJ2-1, with 10 positions matching TRBD2. Germline CDR1 and CDR2: SGHRS and YFSETQ. There are 14 residues in the CDR3. The J segment lost 10 bases and the V segment lost 0 bases, leaving 4 bases of the junction unmatched. The CDR3 loop is CASSLASGGPEQFF. The DNA for the CDR3 is TGCGCCAGCAGCTTGGCTAGCGGGGGACCAGAGCAGTTCTTC. Variable domain in full (rest from reference TRBV5-1 and TRBJ2-1): KAGVTQTPRYLIKTRGQQVTLSCSPISGHRSVSWYQQTPGQGLQFLFEYFSETQRNKGNFPGRFSGRQFSNSRSEMNVSTLELGDSALYLCASSLASGGPEQFFGPGTRLTVL.

The gene calls are TRBV6-5 and TRBJ2-3, with 9 positions matching TRBD2. With 3 bases clipped from V and 6 bases from J, the junction kept 10 bases outside the gene matches. CDR1 is MNHEY, CDR2 SVGAGI, per germline. This CDR3 spans 16 amino acids. The CDR3 nucleotides read TGTGCCAGCAGTTATTCTAGCGGGGATTCAGCTGATACGCAGTATTTT. This sequence encodes CASSYSSGDSADTQYF.

The J gene is TRBJ1-1, the V gene TRBV11-2; perhaps TRBD1 as D (6 bases). The CDR3 runs 14 residues. The germline CDR1 and CDR2 sequences are SGHAT and FQNNGV. The V end lost 5 bases, the J end lost 4 bases, and 14 bases lay between the germline ends. In DNA, the CDR3 is TGTGCCAGCAGCATATCCAGGGGAAGCACTGAAGCTTTCTTT. Encoded protein: CASSISRGSTEAFF.

J is TRBJ2-1 and V is TRBV7-6, with D unresolved. The CDR3 loop spans 13 amino acids. V was shortened by 3 bases and J by 10 bases, with 13 bases between the two germline ends. Germline V gene sequence: CDR1 SGHVS, CDR2 FNYEAQ. The CDR3 DNA reads as TGTGCCAGCAGCTTGATGTTAGTTTCCGAGCAGTTCTTC. The encoded protein is CASSLMLVSEQFF.

V usage is TRBV29-1 and J usage is TRBJ2-7, with D possibly TRBD2 on 7 matching bases. The germline gives CDR1 SQVTM, CDR2 ANQGSEA. V was pared by 2 bases and J by 3 bases, with 14 bases between. The CDR3 consists of 14 residues. The CDR3 spells CSVEPGGSGYEQYF. The CDR3, as DNA: TGCAGCGTTGAACCGGGGGGCAGTGGCTACGAGCAGTACTTC.

This clonotype appeared many times. V is TRBV29-1 and J is TRBJ2-7, with 9 bases that match TRBD1. There are 15 residues in the CDR3. CDR1 is SQVTM, CDR2 ANQGSEA, per germline. The J segment lost 4 bases and the V segment lost 5 bases, leaving 12 bases of the junction unmatched. This chain's CDR3 is CSVIQGAHVRYEQYF. CDR3 coding DNA: TGCAGCGTTATACAGGGGGCCCATGTGAGGTACGAGCAGTACTTC.

At least ten counts were recorded for this clonotype. This chain joins TRBV18 and TRBJ1-6, with D perhaps TRBD1 (5 bases). The CDR3 contains 15 residues. Trimming pared 3 bases from V and 7 bases from J, leaving 13 bases between. Germline values: CDR1 KGHSH, CDR2 LQKENI. As DNA, the CDR3 is TGTGCCAGCTCACCCAACACAGGCATCAATTCACCCCTCCACTTT. Translated, it gives CASSPNTGINSPLHF.

This clonotype occurred once. Possible read error: a much larger clone is one base away. This chain uses TRBV28 with TRBJ2-5, with D possibly TRBD2 on 5 matching bases. Gene TRBJ2-1 matches the end of the DNA better, so the J call may be wrong. Germline-derived CDR1 and CDR2 are MDHEN and SYDVKM. The CDR3 is 14 amino acids. The CDR3 protein is CASSWRRNQETQFF. CDR3 coding DNA: TGTGCCAGCAGTTGGAGGAGAAACCAAGAGACCCAGTTCTTC.